This T cell receptor (beta chain) was captured in a study of blood T cell repertoires in COVID-19. About the study: Italy, Spain and the United States were the sources of the convalescent and acute COVID-19 samples. The cDNA or gDNA used as material had been derived from T cells, B-cell-depleted T cells, or PBMCs.

In the original workflow: Reference gene primer amplification in the assay estimated nucleated cell counts. Data came from immunoSEQ multiplex PCR; TCRdb stores just in-frame clones and leaves some out. The V and J calls and clone size come from that table; D and trimming were worked out from the DNA. There are over 200,000 clones in the sample; about nine tenths occur only once, and 2.5% to 3% lies in the top ten. Germline CDR1 and CDR2: LGHDT and YNNKEL (reference sequence). V was trimmed by 1 base and J by 0 bases, leaving 13 bases between them. There are 16 residues in the CDR3. The TCR comes from a woman aged 55-70 years with acute or convalescent COVID-19. The V and J genes are TRBV3-1 (or the pseudogene TRBV3-2) and TRBJ2-7; D is ambiguous. Material for sequencing was peripheral blood. The CDR3 reads CASSQASGVHSYEQYF. The CDR3 coding sequence is TGTGCCAGCAGCCAAGCTTCAGGCGTGCACTCCTACGAGCAGTACTTC.